One and the same sample provided the 11 T cell receptor beta chains below, sequenced in a study of OX40 agonist ivuxolimab in advanced cancers. Generated by immunoSEQ multiplex PCR, the TCRdb table keeps only in-frame clones and is missing some. The sample has 72,000 or so clones; roughly 87% are singletons. The input for sequencing was CD4+ or CD8+ T cells sorted from blood, taken in a trial of the OX40 agonist ivuxolimab. Receptor source: an adult with an advanced solid tumor such as melanoma, head and neck, liver or kidney cancer.

CDR3 DNA: TGTGCCAGCAGCGTAGTGACAGGAGTACCCTATGGCTACACCTTC. It is translated as CASSVVTGVPYGYTF. The rearrangement uses TRBV9 and TRBJ1-2; D is possibly TRBD1 (6 bases). Germline loops: CDR1 SGDLS, CDR2 YYNGEE. CDR3 length: 15 residues. V was clipped by 0 bases and J by 4 bases, with 13 bases between them.

This clone came up a few times. V and J are TRBV7-8 and TRBJ2-7; D gene unclear. Germline loops: CDR1 SGHVS, CDR2 FQNEAQ. CDR3 length: 13 residues. V lost 2 bases to trimming and J lost 2 bases, with 7 bases between them. The CDR3 loop is CASSLWVTYEQYF. For the CDR3, the DNA is TGTGCCAGCAGCTTATGGGTTACCTACGAGCAGTACTTC. The entire variable domain, with the rest obtained from reference TRBV7-8 and TRBJ2-7, is as follows: GAGVSQSPRYKVAKRGQDVALRCDPISGHVSLFWYQQALGQGPEFLTYFQNEAQLDKSGLPSDRFFAERPEGSVSTLKIQRTQQEDSAVYLCASSLWVTYEQYFGPGTRLTVT.

This chain uses TRBV6-5 with TRBJ2-5; 7 bases map to TRBD1. The CDR3 sequence is 13 residues long. CDR1 is MNHEY and CDR2 is SVGAGI in the germline V gene. With V trimmed by 6 bases and J by 7 bases, 8 bases remained unmatched. In nucleotides, the CDR3 is TGTGCCAGCAGGGAACAGGGGAGCGGGACCCAGTACTTC. Translating it yields CASREQGSGTQYF.

The chain couples TRBV18 to TRBJ2-7, with D perhaps TRBD1 (5 bases). The CDR3 is 14 amino acids. CDR1 is KGHSH and CDR2 is LQKENI in the germline V gene. V lost 0 bases and J lost 3, with 9 bases in between. CDR3 DNA: TGTGCCAGCTCACCACCGTTGGGGCGCTACGAGCAGTACTTC. Translated: CASSPPLGRYEQYF.

The count of this clone is one. The V call is TRBV5-1, the J call TRBJ1-1; D might be TRBD1 (5 bases). Looked up from germline, CDR1 is SGHRS and CDR2 is YFSETQ. The CDR3 contains 15 residues. The V end lost 4 bases, the J end lost 2 bases, and 15 bases lay between the germline ends. CDR3 amino acids: CASSLERGRNTEAFF. CDR3 DNA sequence: TGCGCCAGCAGCCTAGAGAGGGGTAGAAACACTGAAGCTTTCTTT.

The chain joins TRBV7-9 to TRBJ2-5; D remains ambiguous. CDR3 length equals 12 residues. The V end lost 5 bases, the J end lost 7 bases, and 11 bases lay between the germline ends. Per germline, CDR1 SEHNR and CDR2 FQNEAQ (reference sequence). CDR3 nucleotides: TGTGCCAGCAGCCTAGACTGGGGGACCCAGTACTTC. Protein sequence: CASSLDWGTQYF.

This chain links TRBV9 with TRBJ2-3, with TRBD2 matching 7 bases. Germline V gives CDR1 SGDLS, CDR2 YYNGEE. The CDR3 has 15 amino acids. V was clipped by 0 bases and J by 0 bases; unmatched bases: 1. CDR3 sequence (DNA): TGTGCCAGCAGCGTAGAGCGGGGTAGCACAGATACGCAGTATTTT. Protein product: CASSVERGSTDTQYF.

The chain employs TRBV27 and TRBJ2-3; 8 bases agree with TRBD1. This CDR3 contains 15 residues. The germline gives CDR1 MNHEY, CDR2 SMNVEV (reference sequence). Trimming at V came to 9 bases and at J to 7 bases, leaving 15 bases not matched to a gene. The CDR3 spells CASSPADRVAHTQYF. The DNA of the CDR3 is TGTGCCAGTTCCCCGGCGGACAGGGTTGCTCATACGCAGTATTTT.

This chain uses TRBV6-5 with TRBJ2-1; 11 nucleotides match TRBD1. The CDR3 contains 15 residues. V lost 6 bases and J lost 6; bases outside the gene matches: 7. CDR1 MNHEY and CDR2 SVGAGI come from the germline V gene. The CDR3 reads CASSRTGGGGNEQFF. CDR3 sequence (DNA): TGTGCCAGCAGCCGGACAGGGGGCGGTGGCAATGAGCAGTTCTTC.

The chain links TRBV6-5 to TRBJ2-2, with TRBD1 identical over 7 bases. The CDR3 totals 15 residues. Germline V lookup: CDR1 MNHEY, CDR2 SVGAGI. J gave up 1 base and V 6 bases, and 5 bases lay outside the gene matches. CDR3 nucleotides: TGTGCCAGCAGATCGTACAGGGGGAACACCGGGGAGCTGTTTTTT. This translates into CASRSYRGNTGELFF.

This chain uses TRBV10-2 with TRBJ2-3; perhaps TRBD2 as D (6 bases). The CDR3 runs to 15 residues. Germline V gene lookup returns CDR1 WSHSY and CDR2 SAAADI. Trimming took off 6 bases at V and 0 bases at J, with 13 bases between the two ends. This CDR3 reads CASRPRGSSTDTQYF. The CDR3 coding sequence is TGCGCCAGCAGGCCGCGGGGTTCTAGCACAGATACGCAGTATTTT.